Sequencing of this T cell receptor beta chain was carried out in a study of CD8 T cells in ankylosing spondylitis. A single record per CDR3 protein comes from TCRdb applying MiXCR to the 5' RACE reads. This sample has more than 30,000 distinct CDR3 sequences, with roughly 13% found just once. The CDR3 runs 18 residues. CDR1 is KGHDR, CDR2 SFDVKD, per germline. With 1 base clipped from V and 7 bases from J, the junction kept 14 bases outside the gene matches. In this sample, this clonotype turned up a few times. What it recognizes is unknown. Whole-study results and caveats: Disease-linked clones reportedly showed significant enrichment in matched ankylosing spondylitis synovial fluid.

This chain connects TRBV24-1 to TRBJ2-2; the match to TRBD1 covers 7 bases. The origin of this receptor is a male donor with ankylosing spondylitis. The sequenced material came from synovial fluid, either unsorted or a sorted T cell fraction (not recorded which). This CDR3 reads CATSDLERDSGFDGELFF. The DNA for the CDR3 is TGTGCCACCAGTGATTTAGAAAGGGACAGCGGCTTTGACGGGGAGCTGTTTTTT.